What follows are 27 T cell receptor beta chains derived from one specimen sequenced in a study of Ad26.COV2.S vaccination and SARS-CoV-2 variants. Libraries were prepared by immunoSEQ multiplex PCR; TCRdb keeps only in-frame clonotypes and omits some of them. The sample gives some 340,000 clones, over 80% of which show up once; 2% to 2.5% is in the top ten. As to treatment: 15 to 20 received Ad26.COV2.S at low or high dose, single or two shots; roughly 5 received placebo; per-sample allocation not given. Samples analyzed were those drawn on day 63 after the first vaccine or placebo injection. The source was peripheral blood, collected in a trial of Ad26.COV2.S vaccine versus placebo. Receptor source: a person aged 18 to 65 who received the Ad26.COV2.S COVID-19 vaccine or a placebo.

The genes are TRBV4-1 and TRBJ2-7; TRBD1 matches at 8 bases. The CDR3 totals 14 residues. Germline values: CDR1 MGHRA, CDR2 YSYEKL. The J segment lost 6 bases and the V segment lost 4 bases, leaving 8 bases of the junction unmatched. CDR3: CASSPKTDRGEQYF. The CDR3, as DNA: TGCGCCAGCAGCCCTAAAACTGACAGGGGCGAGCAGTACTTC.

V is TRBV6-6 and J is TRBJ1-5, with 9 nucleotides matching TRBD1. After removal of 5 bases from V and 0 bases from J, the junction contained 8 bases not matched to a gene. Germline V gene sequence: CDR1 MNHNY, CDR2 SVGAGI (reference sequence). The CDR3 extends over 17 amino acids. CDR3 protein: CASSPWTGADSNQPQHF. The CDR3 nucleotides are TGTGCCAGCAGTCCCTGGACAGGGGCTGATAGCAATCAGCCCCAGCATTTT.

The CDR3 reads CASSSPRDGYGTEAFF. The CDR3, as DNA: TGTGCCAGCAGCTCGCCGAGGGACGGCTACGGGACTGAAGCTTTCTTT. The chain has TRBV5-4 and TRBJ1-1, with TRBD1 as a possible D gene (5 bases). This CDR3 has 16 residues. Trimming cost V 3 bases and J 5 bases, with 20 bases left between them. CDR1 is SGHNT, CDR2 YYREEE, per germline (reference sequence).

The chain has TRBV5-1 and TRBJ2-2, with D tentatively TRBD1 (6 bases). Trimming stripped 3 bases from V and 7 bases from J, with 16 bases between. Per the germline V gene, CDR1 is SGHRS and CDR2 is YFSETQ. This CDR3 is built from 15 residues. CDR3 sequence reads: CASSSKTGIGGELFF. The DNA for the CDR3 is TGCGCCAGCAGCTCCAAGACAGGAATAGGCGGGGAGCTGTTTTTT.

The chain recombines TRBV6-5 with TRBJ2-6; D unresolved. The germline V and J ends were trimmed by 0 bases and 2 bases, with 8 bases remaining between them. The CDR3 length is 16 residues. From germline, CDR1 is MNHEY and CDR2 SVGAGI. The CDR3 is CASSYSKQAGANVLTF. CDR3 nucleotides: TGTGCCAGCAGTTACTCGAAACAAGCTGGGGCCAACGTCCTGACTTTC.

This clone was found once. This chain links TRBV7-9 with TRBJ2-5; D unresolved. Looked up from germline, CDR1 is SEHNR and CDR2 is FQNEAQ (reference sequence). V was clipped by 1 base and J by 3 bases, with 15 bases between them. The CDR3 has 16 residues. CDR3 sequence reads: CASSLVSWGSEETQYF. The CDR3 DNA is TGTGCCAGCAGCTTAGTATCGTGGGGAAGTGAAGAGACCCAGTACTTC.

V and J are TRBV5-4 and TRBJ2-3; D possibly corresponds to TRBD2 (6 bases). This CDR3 has 15 residues. V was clipped by 4 bases and J by 2 bases, with 14 bases between them. Germline V gives CDR1 SGHNT, CDR2 YYREEE (reference sequence). CDR3 DNA: TGTGCCAGCAGCCGGGGGACTTTCGACACAGATACGCAGTATTTT. Its translation is CASSRGTFDTDTQYF. The complete variable domain, with remaining parts taken from reference TRBV5-4 and TRBJ2-3, reads ETGVTQSPTHLIKTRGQQVTLRCSSQSGHNTVSWYQQALGQGPQFIFQYYREEENGRGNFPPRFSGLQFPNYSSELNVNALELDDSALYLCASSRGTFDTDTQYFGPGTRLTVL.

This clone was picked up one time. The chain is built from TRBV9 and TRBJ1-1; possibly TRBD1 for D (5 bases). CDR1 and CDR2 from the germline V gene are SGDLS and YYNGEE. Trimming left V 3 bases short and J 13 bases short, with 22 bases between. The CDR3 is made up of 14 amino acids. The CDR3 DNA reads as TGTGCCAGCAGCGAGGGTTTGGCGGGGCAACAGCTTTTCTTT. It is translated as CASSEGLAGQQLFF.

This rearrangement joins TRBV23-1 to TRBJ2-5, with 8 bases that match TRBD1. TRBV23-1 is annotated as an ORF whose role is uncertain. Germline trimming cut 4 bases from V and 3 bases from J; bases unmatched to any gene: 19. CDR3 size: 19 residues. CDR3 protein: CASSLPKHGILDREETQYF. As DNA, the CDR3 is TGCGCCAGCAGTCTCCCCAAGCACGGCATCCTGGACAGGGAAGAGACCCAGTACTTC.

The chain joins TRBV18 to TRBJ1-5; D ambiguous. V was trimmed by 3 bases and J by 3 bases, leaving 6 bases between them. CDR3 length: 13 amino acids. Looked up from germline, CDR1 is KGHSH and CDR2 is LQKENI. The CDR3 sequence: CASSPDHNQPQHF. The CDR3 region has the DNA TGTGCCAGCTCACCGGATCACAATCAGCCCCAGCATTTT.

The V and J genes are TRBV2 and TRBJ1-1; D gene uncertain. CDR1 and CDR2 from the germline V gene are SNHLY and FYNNEI. The CDR3 has 12 residues. V lost 4 bases to trimming and J lost 5 bases, with 8 bases between them. The CDR3 here is CASSVSKTEAFF. The CDR3 coding sequence is TGTGCCAGCAGTGTCTCCAAGACTGAAGCTTTCTTT.

The rearrangement joins TRBV7-3 to TRBJ2-3, with a weak D call TRBD1 (5 bases). The V end lost 10 bases, the J end lost 2 bases, and 19 bases lay between the germline ends. In germline, CDR1 is SGHTA, CDR2 FQGTGA. The CDR3 runs 15 residues. The CDR3 region is CATSRTGSFTDTQYF. CDR3 nucleotide sequence: TGTGCCACTTCGAGAACAGGATCCTTCACAGATACGCAGTATTTT.

This clone was observed a handful of times. V is TRBV9 and J is TRBJ2-1, with D tentatively TRBD2 (6 bases). The CDR3 contains 14 residues. Germline V gene data show CDR1 as SGDLS and CDR2 as YYNGEE. V lost 1 base and J 9 bases, leaving 14 bases between the germline ends. In DNA, the CDR3 is TGTGCCAGCAGCGTATCGACCGTGGGGGGTGAGCAGTTCTTC. Translation: CASSVSTVGGEQFF.

J is TRBJ1-4 and V is TRBV9; D is perhaps TRBD1 (5 bases). This CDR3 is 15 amino acids long. From germline, CDR1 is SGDLS and CDR2 YYNGEE. V was trimmed by 4 bases and J by 3 bases, leaving 13 bases between them. CDR3 sequence: CASSLRGRANEKLFF. The CDR3 region has the DNA TGTGCCAGCAGCCTGAGGGGCAGGGCTAATGAAAAACTGTTTTTT.

The chain has TRBV10-3 and TRBJ2-3, with D perhaps given as TRBD1 or TRBD2 (5 bases each). Trimming removed 2 bases at V and 8 bases at J, with 5 bases between. The germline V gene encodes CDR1 ENHRY and CDR2 SYGVKD. CDR3 length equals 11 residues. The chain's CDR3 is CAISEGGTQYF. The CDR3 bases are TGTGCCATCAGTGAGGGGGGTACGCAGTATTTT.

The CDR3 coding sequence is TGCGCCAGCAGTGAGAACGGGTCTCGGTATGGCTACACCTTC. Protein sequence: CASSENGSRYGYTF. The chain has TRBV10-1 and TRBJ1-2; D not resolved. V lost 2 bases, J lost 5 bases, and 12 bases lay in between. Germline V lookup: CDR1 WNHNN, CDR2 SYGVQD (reference sequence). The CDR3 is 14 amino acids.

The chain links TRBV6-2 or TRBV6-3 to TRBJ1-5, with D possibly matching TRBD1 (5 bases). The CDR3 loop spans 18 amino acids. Trimming shortened V by 0 bases and J by 0 bases, and 15 bases separated the two germline ends. The germline V gene has CDR1 MNHEY and CDR2 SVGEGT. The CDR3 protein is CASSYSSGFRGSNQPQHF. DNA for the CDR3: TGTGCCAGCAGTTACTCATCGGGATTTAGGGGTAGCAATCAGCCCCAGCATTTT.

The rearrangement joins TRBV5-4 to TRBJ1-1; D unclear. The CDR3 has 12 residues. Germline CDR1 is SGHNT and CDR2 is YYREEE (reference sequence). The germline V and J ends were trimmed by 4 bases and 7 bases, with 11 bases remaining between them. Here the CDR3 reads CASSDRPDEAFF. The CDR3 DNA reads TGTGCCAGCAGCGATCGGCCAGATGAAGCTTTCTTT.

This sequence joins TRBV29-1 and TRBJ2-2; possible D gene TRBD2, 5 bases. The CDR3 extends over 17 amino acids. The germline V gene has CDR1 SQVTM and CDR2 ANQGSEA. V was clipped by 4 bases and J by 8 bases, with 26 bases between them. The CDR3 nucleotides read TGCAGCGTTGTTGCCGGGTGGGCGGGCCCATCGAGGGGGGAGCTGTTTTTT. Protein: CSVVAGWAGPSRGELFF.

The chain is built from TRBV7-2 and TRBJ1-3, with TRBD1 matching 8 bases. V lost 0 bases, J lost 4 bases, and 2 bases stayed unmatched. The CDR3 runs to 15 residues. Germline values: CDR1 SGHTA, CDR2 FQGNSA. In nucleotides, the CDR3 is TGTGCCAGCAGCTTAGCGGGACAGGAGGGAAACACCATATATTTT. Protein: CASSLAGQEGNTIYF.

V is TRBV9 and J is TRBJ1-3; perhaps TRBD1 as D (5 bases). V lost 0 bases and J 1 base, leaving 14 bases between the germline ends. Germline CDR1 is SGDLS and CDR2 is YYNGEE. This CDR3 region has 17 residues. The CDR3 spells CASSVATTDYSGNTIYF. CDR3 nucleotides: TGTGCCAGCAGCGTAGCCACGACAGATTATTCTGGAAACACCATATATTTT.

The chain recombines TRBV9 with TRBJ2-1, with 8 bases identical to TRBD2. The CDR3 runs 12 residues. V lost 2 bases, J lost 10 bases, and 2 bases stayed unmatched. Germline lookup yields CDR1 SGDLS and CDR2 YYNGEE. The CDR3 nucleotides read TGTGCCAGCAGCGTGTTAGCGGGAGAGCAGTTCTTC. It translates to CASSVLAGEQFF.

This rearrangement joins TRBV19 to TRBJ2-1; 7 bases agree with TRBD1. Germline V gives CDR1 LNHDA, CDR2 SQIVND (reference sequence). This CDR3 has 14 residues. Trimming cost V 0 bases and J 6 bases; bases outside gene matches: 2. Written as DNA, the CDR3 is TGTGCCAGTAGTATAGAACAGGGGTCCAATGAGCAGTTCTTC. Translated, it gives CASSIEQGSNEQFF.

The CDR3: CASSLGVNTGELFF. For the CDR3, the DNA is TGTGCCAGCAGCCTAGGGGTAAACACCGGGGAGCTGTTTTTT. This rearrangement joins TRBV7-2 to TRBJ2-2; D possibly corresponds to TRBD1 (5 bases). From germline, CDR1 is SGHTA and CDR2 FQGNSA. Trimming removed 5 bases at V and 2 bases at J, with 9 bases between. The CDR3 is 14 amino acids.

V gene TRBV18 combines with J gene TRBJ2-5; 10 bases map to TRBD1. This CDR3 comprises 17 residues. CDR1 and CDR2 from the germline V gene are KGHSH and LQKENI. V trimming: 0 bases; J trimming: 5 bases; junction bases outside the gene matches: 9. The CDR3 loop reads CASSPPMGQGFQETQYF. The CDR3 DNA sequence: TGTGCCAGCTCACCACCGATGGGACAGGGGTTCCAGGAGACCCAGTACTTC.

This clone was seen more than once but under ten times. This rearrangement joins TRBV5-1 to TRBJ2-7; 10 positions match TRBD1. The germline V gene has CDR1 SGHRS and CDR2 YFSETQ. V lost 6 bases to trimming and J lost 3 bases; unmatched junction nucleotides: 3. The CDR3 runs 13 residues. The CDR3 protein is CASTRDRGYEQYF. For the CDR3, the DNA is TGCGCCAGCACTCGGGACAGGGGCTACGAGCAGTACTTC. The variable domain in full, with the rest retrieved from reference TRBV5-1 and TRBJ2-7, is KAGVTQTPRYLIKTRGQQVTLSCSPISGHRSVSWYQQTPGQGLQFLFEYFSETQRNKGNFPGRFSGRQFSNSRSEMNVSTLELGDSALYLCASTRDRGYEQYFGPGTRLTVT.

V and J are TRBV6-1 and TRBJ2-5; TRBD2 matches at 8 bases. With 2 bases clipped from V and 5 bases from J, the junction kept 13 bases outside the gene matches. Germline V lookup: CDR1 MNHNS, CDR2 SASEGT. This CDR3 has 17 residues. The chain's CDR3 is CASSERQPRLARETQYF. The CDR3 DNA sequence: TGTGCCAGCAGTGAACGGCAGCCGAGACTAGCGAGGGAGACCCAGTACTTC.